Described below is a single T cell receptor beta chain sequence and its context. The record originates from a study of blood T cell repertoires in COVID-19. Trimming removed 3 bases from V and 2 bases from J; junction bases left unmatched: 8. CDR3 length equals 17 residues. The V gene's germline CDR1 is LGHNA and CDR2 YSLEER. Sequenced by immunoSEQ multiplex PCR; TCRdb stores in-frame clones only, minus some. The sample records about 310,000 clones, roughly nine tenths being singletons. This sequence was found in a woman aged 25 to 39 who had recovered from COVID-19. Sequencing was carried out using PBMCs or T cells enriched from blood (not recorded which). This chain connects TRBV4-3 to TRBJ2-3; 10 nucleotides match TRBD2. The CDR3 sequence: CASSQGLARNPTDTQYF. The CDR3 DNA reads as TGCGCCAGCAGCCAGGGACTAGCGCGGAACCCCACAGATACGCAGTATTTT.